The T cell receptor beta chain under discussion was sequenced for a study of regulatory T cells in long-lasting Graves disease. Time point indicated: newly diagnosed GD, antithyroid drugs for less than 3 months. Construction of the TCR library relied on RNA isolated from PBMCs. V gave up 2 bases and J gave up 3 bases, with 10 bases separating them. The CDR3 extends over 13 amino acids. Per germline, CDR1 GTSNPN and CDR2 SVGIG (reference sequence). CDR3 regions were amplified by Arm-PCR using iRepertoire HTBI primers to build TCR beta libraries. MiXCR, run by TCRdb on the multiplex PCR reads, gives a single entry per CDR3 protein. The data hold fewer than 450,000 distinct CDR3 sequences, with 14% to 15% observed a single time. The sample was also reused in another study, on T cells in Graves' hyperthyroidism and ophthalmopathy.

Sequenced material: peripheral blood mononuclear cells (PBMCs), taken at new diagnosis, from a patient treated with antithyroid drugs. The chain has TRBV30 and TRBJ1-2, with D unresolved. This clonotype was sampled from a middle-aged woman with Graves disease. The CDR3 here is CAWSPNTYYGYTF. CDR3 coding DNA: TGTGCCTGGAGTCCAAATACTTACTATGGCTACACCTTC.